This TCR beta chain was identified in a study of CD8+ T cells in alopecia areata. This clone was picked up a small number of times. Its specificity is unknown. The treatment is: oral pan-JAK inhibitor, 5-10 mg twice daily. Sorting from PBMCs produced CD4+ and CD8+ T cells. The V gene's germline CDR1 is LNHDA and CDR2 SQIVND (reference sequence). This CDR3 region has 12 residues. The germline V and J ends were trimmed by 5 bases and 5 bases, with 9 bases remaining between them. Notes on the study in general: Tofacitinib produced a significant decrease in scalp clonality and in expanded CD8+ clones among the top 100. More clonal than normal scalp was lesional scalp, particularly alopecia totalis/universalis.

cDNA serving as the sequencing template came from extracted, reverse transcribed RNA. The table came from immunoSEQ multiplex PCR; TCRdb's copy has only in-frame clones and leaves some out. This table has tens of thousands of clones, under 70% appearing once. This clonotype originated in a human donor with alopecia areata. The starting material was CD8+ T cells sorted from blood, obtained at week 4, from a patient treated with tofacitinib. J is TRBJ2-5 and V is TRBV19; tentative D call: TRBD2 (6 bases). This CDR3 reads CASSRGMETQYF. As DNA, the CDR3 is TGTGCCAGTAGTCGGGGGATGGAGACCCAGTACTTC.